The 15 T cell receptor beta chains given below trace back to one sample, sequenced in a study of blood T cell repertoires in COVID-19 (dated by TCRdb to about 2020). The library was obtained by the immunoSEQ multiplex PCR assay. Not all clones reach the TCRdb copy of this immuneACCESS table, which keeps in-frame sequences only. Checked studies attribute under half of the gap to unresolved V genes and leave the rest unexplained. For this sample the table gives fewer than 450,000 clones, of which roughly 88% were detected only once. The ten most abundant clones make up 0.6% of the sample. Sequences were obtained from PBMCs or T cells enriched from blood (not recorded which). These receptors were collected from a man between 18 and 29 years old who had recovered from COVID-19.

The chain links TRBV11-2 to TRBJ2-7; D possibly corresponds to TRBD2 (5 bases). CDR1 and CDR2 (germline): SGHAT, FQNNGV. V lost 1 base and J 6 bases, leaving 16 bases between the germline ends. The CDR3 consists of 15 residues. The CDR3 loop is CASSLGLASASEQYF. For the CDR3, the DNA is TGTGCCAGCAGCTTAGGGCTAGCCTCTGCTTCCGAGCAGTACTTC.

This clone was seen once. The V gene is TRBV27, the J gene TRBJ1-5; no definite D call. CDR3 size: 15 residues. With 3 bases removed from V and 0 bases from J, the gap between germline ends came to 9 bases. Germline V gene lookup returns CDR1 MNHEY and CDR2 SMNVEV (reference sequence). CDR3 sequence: CASSFGYSSNQPQHF. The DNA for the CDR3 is TGTGCCAGCAGTTTTGGATACAGTAGCAATCAGCCCCAGCATTTT.

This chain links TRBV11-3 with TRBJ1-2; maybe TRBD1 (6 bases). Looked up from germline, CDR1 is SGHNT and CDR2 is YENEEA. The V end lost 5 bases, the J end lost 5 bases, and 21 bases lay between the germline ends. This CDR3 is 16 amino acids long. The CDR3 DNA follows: TGTGCCAGCAGCCCGCGGACAGCGAATACAGCGTATGGCTACACCTTC. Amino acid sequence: CASSPRTANTAYGYTF.

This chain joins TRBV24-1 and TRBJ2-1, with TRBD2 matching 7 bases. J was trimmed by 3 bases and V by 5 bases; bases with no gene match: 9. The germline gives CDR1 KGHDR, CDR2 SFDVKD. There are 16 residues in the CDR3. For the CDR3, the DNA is TGTGCCACCAGTGTTGGCGGGAGTAAAGTCTACAATGAGCAGTTCTTC. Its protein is CATSVGGSKVYNEQFF.

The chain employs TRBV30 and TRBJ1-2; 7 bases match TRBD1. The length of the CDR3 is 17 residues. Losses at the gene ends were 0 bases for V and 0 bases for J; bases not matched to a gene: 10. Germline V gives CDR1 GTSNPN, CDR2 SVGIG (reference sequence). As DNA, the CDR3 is TGTGCCTGGAGTGTACTAGGGGGCCCTCGAACTAACTATGGCTACACCTTC. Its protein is CAWSVLGGPRTNYGYTF.

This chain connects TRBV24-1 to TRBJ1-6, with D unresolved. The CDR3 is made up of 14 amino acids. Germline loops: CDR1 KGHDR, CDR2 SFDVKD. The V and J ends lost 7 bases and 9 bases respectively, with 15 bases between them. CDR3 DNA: TGTGCCACCAGAGATCTGGGCGGGAGTTCACCCCTCCACTTT. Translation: CATRDLGGSSPLHF.

CDR3: CASSFWTGGNEQFF. The CDR3 DNA reads TGTGCCAGCAGTTTTTGGACAGGGGGCAATGAGCAGTTCTTC. The chain links TRBV27 to TRBJ2-1; 10 nucleotides line up with TRBD1. There are 14 residues in the CDR3. The ends lost 3 bases at V and 6 bases at J; junction bases unmatched: 2. Germline V gene data show CDR1 as MNHEY and CDR2 as SMNVEV (reference sequence).

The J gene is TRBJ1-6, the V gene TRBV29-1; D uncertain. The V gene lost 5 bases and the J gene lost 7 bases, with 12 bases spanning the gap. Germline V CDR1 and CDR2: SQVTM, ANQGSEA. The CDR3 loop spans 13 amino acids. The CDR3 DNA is TGCAGCGTTATGTTAGTCGTGAATTCACCCCTCCACTTT. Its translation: CSVMLVVNSPLHF. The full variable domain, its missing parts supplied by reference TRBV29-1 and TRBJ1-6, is SAVISQKPSRDICQRGTSLTIQCQVDSQVTMMFWYRQQPGQSLTLIATANQGSEATYESGFVIDKFPISRPNLTFSTLTVSNMSPEDSSIYLCSVMLVVNSPLHFGNGTRLTVT.

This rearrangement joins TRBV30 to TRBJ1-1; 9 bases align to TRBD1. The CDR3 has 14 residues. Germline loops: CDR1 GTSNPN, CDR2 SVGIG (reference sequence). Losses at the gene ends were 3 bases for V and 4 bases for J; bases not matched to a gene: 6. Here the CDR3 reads CAWRVQGAGTEAFF. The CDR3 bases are TGTGCCTGGAGAGTACAGGGGGCGGGCACTGAAGCTTTCTTT.

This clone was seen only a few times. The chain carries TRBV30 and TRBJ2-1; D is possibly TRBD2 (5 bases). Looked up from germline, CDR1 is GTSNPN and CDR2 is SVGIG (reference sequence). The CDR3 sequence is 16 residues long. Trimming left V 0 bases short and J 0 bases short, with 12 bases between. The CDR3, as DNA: TGTGCCTGGAGTGTTAAGCGAACTAGCTCCTACAATGAGCAGTTCTTC. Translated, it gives CAWSVKRTSSYNEQFF.

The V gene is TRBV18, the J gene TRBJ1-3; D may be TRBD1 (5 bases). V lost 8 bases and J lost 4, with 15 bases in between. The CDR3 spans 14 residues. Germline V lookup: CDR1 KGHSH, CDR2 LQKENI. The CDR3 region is CASLRQRFGNTIYF. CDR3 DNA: TGTGCCAGCCTCCGACAGAGATTCGGAAACACCATATATTTT.

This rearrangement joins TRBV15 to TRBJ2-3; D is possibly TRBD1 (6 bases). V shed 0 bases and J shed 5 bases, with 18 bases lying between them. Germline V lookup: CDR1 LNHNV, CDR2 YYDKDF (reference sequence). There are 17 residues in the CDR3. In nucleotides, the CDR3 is TGTGCCACCAGCAGAGACCCACAGGGAAACGGAATAGATACGCAGTATTTT. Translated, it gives CATSRDPQGNGIDTQYF.

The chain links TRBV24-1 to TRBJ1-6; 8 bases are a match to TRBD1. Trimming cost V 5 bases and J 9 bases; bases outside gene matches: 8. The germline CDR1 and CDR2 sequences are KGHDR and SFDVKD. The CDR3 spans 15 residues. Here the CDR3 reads CATSGDRGSASPLHF. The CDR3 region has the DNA TGTGCCACCAGTGGAGACAGGGGCTCGGCTTCACCCCTCCACTTT.

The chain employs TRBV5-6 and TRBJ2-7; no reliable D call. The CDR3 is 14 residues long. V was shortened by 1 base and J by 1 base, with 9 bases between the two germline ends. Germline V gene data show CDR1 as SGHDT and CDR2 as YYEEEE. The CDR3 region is CASSLSWSSYEQYF. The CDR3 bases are TGTGCCAGCAGCTTGAGTTGGAGTTCCTACGAGCAGTACTTC.

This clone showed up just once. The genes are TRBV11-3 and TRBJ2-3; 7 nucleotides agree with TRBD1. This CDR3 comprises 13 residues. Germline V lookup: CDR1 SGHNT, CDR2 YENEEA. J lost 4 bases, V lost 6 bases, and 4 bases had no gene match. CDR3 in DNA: TGTGCCAGCAGTCACAGGGGATCAGATACGCAGTATTTT. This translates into CASSHRGSDTQYF.